This T cell receptor (beta chain) was obtained from a study of PD-1 blockade in classical Hodgkin lymphoma. Study-wide context: Patients in the cohort were put on intravenous nivolumab, 3 mg/kg every 2 weeks.

The study's findings and limits: Prior to therapy, complete responders displayed diversity much like that of newly diagnosed patients.

Brentuximab vedotin exposure varied among the patients, all of whom had relapsed after autologous stem cell transplantation. As regards this clone: What it binds is not known.

Clones were sequenced by immunoSEQ multiplex PCR, and TCRdb holds only the in-frame ones, with some missing. The sample includes 41,000 or so clones, about 74% of them seen just once. This receptor was obtained from a human donor with classical Hodgkin lymphoma. Sequenced material: peripheral blood mononuclear cells (PBMCs), taken at baseline.

The CDR3 DNA sequence: TGTGCCAGCAGCCCGACTTGGGACTACACAGATACGCAGTATTTT. This codes for CASSPTWDYTDTQYF. The chain couples TRBV7-9 to TRBJ2-3; 7 bases map to TRBD2. The ends lost 5 bases at V and 2 bases at J; junction bases unmatched: 7. The CDR3 contains 15 residues. The germline CDR1 and CDR2 sequences are SEHNR and FQNEAQ (reference sequence).